The clone carrying this TCR beta chain was detected once. Its antigen is still unknown. V was clipped by 5 bases and J by 6 bases, with 24 bases between them. The CDR3 contains 17 residues. Germline values: CDR1 SGHNT, CDR2 YYREEE (reference sequence). The PCR employed 60 Vbeta primers together with 13 Jbeta primers. Produced via immunoSEQ multiplex PCR; TCRdb's table is partial and in-frame only. Of around 99,000 clones in the sample, around 80% were seen once. The data stem from a study of cytomegalovirus exposure and HLA in healthy donors. Overall study results and limits: Certain indistinguishable V segments, among them TRBV6-2 and TRBV6-3, were excluded.

Sequencing was performed on PBMCs. The receptor was derived from a man younger than 40 in good health and CMV-seropositive. The chain uses TRBV5-4 and TRBJ2-1, with D perhaps TRBD2 (7 bases). CDR3 protein: CASSPQTGTIAGNEQFF. The CDR3 nucleotides are TGTGCCAGCAGTCCGCAAACAGGGACTATCGCCGGCAATGAGCAGTTCTTC.